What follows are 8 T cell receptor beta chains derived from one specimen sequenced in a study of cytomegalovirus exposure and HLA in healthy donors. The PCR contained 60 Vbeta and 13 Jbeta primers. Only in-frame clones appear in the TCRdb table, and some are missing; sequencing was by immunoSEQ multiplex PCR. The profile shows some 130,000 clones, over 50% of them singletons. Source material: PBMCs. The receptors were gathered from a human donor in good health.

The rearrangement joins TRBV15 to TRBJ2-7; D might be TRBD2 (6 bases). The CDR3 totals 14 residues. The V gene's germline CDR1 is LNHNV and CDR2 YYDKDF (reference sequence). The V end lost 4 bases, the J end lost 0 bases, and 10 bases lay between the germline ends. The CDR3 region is CATSIGGDSYEQYF. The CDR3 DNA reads TGTGCCACCAGCATCGGCGGGGACTCCTACGAGCAGTACTTC.

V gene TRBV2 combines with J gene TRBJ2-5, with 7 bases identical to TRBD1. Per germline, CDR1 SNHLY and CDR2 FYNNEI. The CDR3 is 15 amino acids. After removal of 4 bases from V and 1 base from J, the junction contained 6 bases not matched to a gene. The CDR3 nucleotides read TGTGCCAGCAGTGGGACAGGCTCCATCCAAGAGACCCAGTACTTC. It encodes CASSGTGSIQETQYF.

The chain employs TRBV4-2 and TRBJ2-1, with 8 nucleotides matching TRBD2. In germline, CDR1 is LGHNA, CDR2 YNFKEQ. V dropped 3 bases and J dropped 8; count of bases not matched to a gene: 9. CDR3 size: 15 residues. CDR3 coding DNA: TGTGCCAGCAGCCAGCGGGGACTAGTGGATGATGAGCAGTTCTTC. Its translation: CASSQRGLVDDEQFF.

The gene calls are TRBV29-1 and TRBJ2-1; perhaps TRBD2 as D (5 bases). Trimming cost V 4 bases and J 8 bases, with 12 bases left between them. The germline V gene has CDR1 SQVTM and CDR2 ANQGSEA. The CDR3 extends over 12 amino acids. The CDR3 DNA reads TGCAGCGTTGCCGGGATTCGCGATGAGCAGTTCTTC. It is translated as CSVAGIRDEQFF.

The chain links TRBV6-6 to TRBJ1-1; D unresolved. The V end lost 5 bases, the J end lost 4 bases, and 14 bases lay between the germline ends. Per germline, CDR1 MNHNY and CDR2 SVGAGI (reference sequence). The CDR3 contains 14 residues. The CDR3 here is CASSTTHGVTEAFF. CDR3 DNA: TGTGCCAGCAGTACCACCCATGGAGTCACTGAAGCTTTCTTT.

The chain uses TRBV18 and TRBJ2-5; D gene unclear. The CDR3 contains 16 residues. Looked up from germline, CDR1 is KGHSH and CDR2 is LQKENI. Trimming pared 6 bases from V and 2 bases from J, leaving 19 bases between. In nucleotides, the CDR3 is TGTGCCAGCTCCTTCGTCGGCAAAACCAGGCAAGAGACCCAGTACTTC. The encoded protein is CASSFVGKTRQETQYF.

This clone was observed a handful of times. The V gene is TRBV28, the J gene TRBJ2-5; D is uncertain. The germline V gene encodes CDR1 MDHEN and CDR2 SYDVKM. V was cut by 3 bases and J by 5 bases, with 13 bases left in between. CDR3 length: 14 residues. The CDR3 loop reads CASSFRSGLETQYF. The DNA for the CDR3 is TGTGCCAGCAGTTTTCGGTCAGGTCTGGAGACCCAGTACTTC.

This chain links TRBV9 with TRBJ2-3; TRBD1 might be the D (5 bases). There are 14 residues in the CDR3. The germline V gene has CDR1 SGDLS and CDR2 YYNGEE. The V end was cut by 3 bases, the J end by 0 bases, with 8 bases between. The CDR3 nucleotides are TGTGCCAGCAGCGCGCAGGGAAGCACAGATACGCAGTATTTT. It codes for CASSAQGSTDTQYF. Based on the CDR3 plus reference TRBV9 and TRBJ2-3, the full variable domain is DSGVTQTPKHLITATGQRVTLRCSPRSGDLSVYWYQQSLDQGLQFLIQYYNGEERAKGNILERFSAQQFPDLHSELNLSSLELGDSALYFCASSAQGSTDTQYFGPGTRLTVL.